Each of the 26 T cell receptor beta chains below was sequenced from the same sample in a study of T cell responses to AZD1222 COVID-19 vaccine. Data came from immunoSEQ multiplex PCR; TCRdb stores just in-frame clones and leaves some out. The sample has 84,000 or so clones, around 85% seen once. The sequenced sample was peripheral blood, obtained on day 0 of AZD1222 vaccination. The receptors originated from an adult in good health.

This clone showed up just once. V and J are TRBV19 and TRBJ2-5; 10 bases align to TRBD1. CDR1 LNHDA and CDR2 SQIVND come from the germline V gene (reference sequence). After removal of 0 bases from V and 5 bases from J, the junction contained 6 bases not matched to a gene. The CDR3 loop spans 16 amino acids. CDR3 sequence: CASSIDPGTGVETQYF. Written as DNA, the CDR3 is TGTGCCAGTAGTATAGATCCCGGGACAGGGGTGGAGACCCAGTACTTC.

The CDR3, as DNA: TGTGCCAGCAGCTCCGGACGGGGAGCCAAAAACATTCAGTACTTC. Its translation is CASSSGRGAKNIQYF. This chain connects TRBV7-7 to TRBJ2-4; possible D gene TRBD2, 5 bases. Per the germline V gene, CDR1 is SSHAT and CDR2 is FNYEAQ (reference sequence). The CDR3 runs to 15 residues. The V and J ends lost 4 bases and 0 bases respectively, with 10 bases between them.

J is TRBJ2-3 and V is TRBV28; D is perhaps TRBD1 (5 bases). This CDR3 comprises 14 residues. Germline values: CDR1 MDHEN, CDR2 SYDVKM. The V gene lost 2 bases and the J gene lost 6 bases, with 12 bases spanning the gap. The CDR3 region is CASSLPQGLDTQYF. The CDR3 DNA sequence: TGTGCCAGCAGTTTACCTCAGGGTTTGGATACGCAGTATTTT.

CDR3 sequence (DNA): TGCAGCGTTGAGACGGACATTCACTCTGGGGCCAACGTCCTGACTTTC. It translates to CSVETDIHSGANVLTF. V and J are TRBV29-1 and TRBJ2-6; possibly TRBD1 for D (5 bases). The germline CDR1 and CDR2 sequences are SQVTM and ANQGSEA. Trimming took 3 bases from V and 0 from J, leaving 12 bases between them. There are 16 residues in the CDR3.

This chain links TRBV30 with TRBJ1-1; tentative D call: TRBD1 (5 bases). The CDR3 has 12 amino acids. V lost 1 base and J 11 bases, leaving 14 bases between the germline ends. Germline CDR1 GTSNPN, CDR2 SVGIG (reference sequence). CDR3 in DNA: TGTGCCTGGAGTGACCCAGGGAGAAGGGCTTTCTTT. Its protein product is CAWSDPGRRAFF.

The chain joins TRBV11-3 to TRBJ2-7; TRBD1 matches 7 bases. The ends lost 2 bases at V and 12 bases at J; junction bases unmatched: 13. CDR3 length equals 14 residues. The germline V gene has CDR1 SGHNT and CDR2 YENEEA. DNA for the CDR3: TGTGCCAGCAGCTTAAGGGTGACAGGGCCGATTACGTACTTC. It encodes CASSLRVTGPITYF.

CDR3 sequence reads: CASRNPGLASFEQFF. The CDR3 DNA reads as TGTGCCAGCAGGAACCCGGGACTAGCTAGTTTTGAGCAGTTCTTC. The gene calls are TRBV6-6 and TRBJ2-1, with TRBD2 matching 9 bases. CDR1 and CDR2 from the germline V gene are MNHNY and SVGAGI (reference sequence). The CDR3 extends over 15 amino acids. V was pared by 6 bases and J by 9 bases, with 12 bases of the junction left unmatched.

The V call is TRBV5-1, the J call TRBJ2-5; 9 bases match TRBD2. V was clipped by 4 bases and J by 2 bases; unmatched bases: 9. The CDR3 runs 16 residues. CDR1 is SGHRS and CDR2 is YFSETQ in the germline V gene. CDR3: CASSAGLALNQETQYF. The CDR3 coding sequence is TGCGCCAGCAGCGCCGGACTAGCGCTAAATCAAGAGACCCAGTACTTC.

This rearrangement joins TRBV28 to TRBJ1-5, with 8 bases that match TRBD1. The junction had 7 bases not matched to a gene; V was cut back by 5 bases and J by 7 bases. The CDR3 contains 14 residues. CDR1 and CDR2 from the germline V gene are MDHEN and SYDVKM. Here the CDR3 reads CASSAGQGGQPQHF. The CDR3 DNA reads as TGTGCCAGCAGTGCAGGACAGGGCGGGCAGCCCCAGCATTTT.

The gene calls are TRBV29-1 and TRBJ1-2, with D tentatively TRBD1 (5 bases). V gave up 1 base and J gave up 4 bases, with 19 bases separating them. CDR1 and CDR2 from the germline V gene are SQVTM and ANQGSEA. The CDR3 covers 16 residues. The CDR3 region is CSVEGQGRAYRYGYTF. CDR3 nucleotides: TGCAGCGTTGAAGGTCAGGGAAGGGCCTATCGCTATGGCTACACCTTC.

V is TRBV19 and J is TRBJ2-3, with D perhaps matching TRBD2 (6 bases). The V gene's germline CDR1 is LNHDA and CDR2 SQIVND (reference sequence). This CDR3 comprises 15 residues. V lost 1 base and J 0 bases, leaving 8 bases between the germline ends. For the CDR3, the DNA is TGTGCCAGTAGTATAGTGGCGGGGAGCACAGATACGCAGTATTTT. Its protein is CASSIVAGSTDTQYF.

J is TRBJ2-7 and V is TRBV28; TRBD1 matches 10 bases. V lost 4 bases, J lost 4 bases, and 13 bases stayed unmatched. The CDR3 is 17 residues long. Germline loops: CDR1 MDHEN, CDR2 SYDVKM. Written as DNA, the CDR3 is TGTGCCAGCAGTTCTGATACCGGGACAGGGGCTACTTACGAGCAGTACTTC. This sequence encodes CASSSDTGTGATYEQYF. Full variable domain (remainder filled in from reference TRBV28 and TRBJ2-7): DVKVTQSSRYLVKRTGEKVFLECVQDMDHENMFWYRQDPGLGLRLIYFSYDVKMKEKGDIPEGYSVSREKKERFSLILESASTNQTSMYLCASSSDTGTGATYEQYFGPGTRLTVT.

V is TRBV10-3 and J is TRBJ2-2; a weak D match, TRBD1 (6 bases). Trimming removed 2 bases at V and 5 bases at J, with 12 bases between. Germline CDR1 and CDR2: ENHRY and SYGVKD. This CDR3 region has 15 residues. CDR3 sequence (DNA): TGTGCCATCAGTGAGAGGGCAGGGGAGACCGGGGAGCTGTTTTTT. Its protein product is CAISERAGETGELFF.

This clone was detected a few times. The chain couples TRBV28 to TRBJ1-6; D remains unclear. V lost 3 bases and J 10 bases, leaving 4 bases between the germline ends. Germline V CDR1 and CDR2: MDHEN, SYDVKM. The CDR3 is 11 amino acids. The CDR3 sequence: CASSLDSPLHF. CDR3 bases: TGTGCCAGCAGTTTGGACTCACCCCTCCACTTT.

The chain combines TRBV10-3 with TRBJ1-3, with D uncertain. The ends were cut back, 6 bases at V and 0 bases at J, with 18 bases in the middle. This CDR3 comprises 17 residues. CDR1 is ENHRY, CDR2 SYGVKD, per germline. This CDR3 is CAIREVAESSSGNTIYF. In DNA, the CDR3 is TGTGCCATCAGGGAGGTGGCAGAAAGCAGCTCTGGAAACACCATATATTTT.

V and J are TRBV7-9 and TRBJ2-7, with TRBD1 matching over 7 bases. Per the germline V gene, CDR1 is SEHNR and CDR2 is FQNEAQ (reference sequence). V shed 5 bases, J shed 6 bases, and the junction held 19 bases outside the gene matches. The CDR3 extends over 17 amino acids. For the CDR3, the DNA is TGTGCCAGCAGCCTACGAGCCTTTGTCGGGACAGTCGTCGAGCAGTACTTC. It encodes CASSLRAFVGTVVEQYF.

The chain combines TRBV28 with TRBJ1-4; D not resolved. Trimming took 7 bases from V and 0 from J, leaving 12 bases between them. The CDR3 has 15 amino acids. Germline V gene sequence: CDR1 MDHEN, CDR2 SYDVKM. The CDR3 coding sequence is TGTGCCAGCACTTCTGGGGATGCAACTAATGAAAAACTGTTTTTT. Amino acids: CASTSGDATNEKLFF. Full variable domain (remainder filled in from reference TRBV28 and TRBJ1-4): DVKVTQSSRYLVKRTGEKVFLECVQDMDHENMFWYRQDPGLGLRLIYFSYDVKMKEKGDIPEGYSVSREKKERFSLILESASTNQTSMYLCASTSGDATNEKLFFGSGTQLSVL.

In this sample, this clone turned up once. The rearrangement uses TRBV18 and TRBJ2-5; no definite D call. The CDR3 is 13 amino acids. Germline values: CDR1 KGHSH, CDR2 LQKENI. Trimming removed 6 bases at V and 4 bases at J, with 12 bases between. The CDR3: CASSNGDLETQYF. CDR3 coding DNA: TGTGCCAGCTCTAACGGAGACTTAGAGACCCAGTACTTC.

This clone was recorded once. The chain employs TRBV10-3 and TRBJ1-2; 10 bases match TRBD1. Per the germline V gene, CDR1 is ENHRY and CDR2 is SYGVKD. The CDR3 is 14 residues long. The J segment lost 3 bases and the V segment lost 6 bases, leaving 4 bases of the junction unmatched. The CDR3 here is CAIRSGTGDYGYTF. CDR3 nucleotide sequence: TGTGCCATCAGATCCGGGACAGGGGACTATGGCTACACCTTC.

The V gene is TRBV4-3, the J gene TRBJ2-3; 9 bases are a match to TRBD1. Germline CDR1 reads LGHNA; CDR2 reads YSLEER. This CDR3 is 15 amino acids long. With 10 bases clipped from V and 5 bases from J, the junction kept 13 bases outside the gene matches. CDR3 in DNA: TGCGCCACCGCCCCGAACAGGGGGCGAATAGATACGCAGTATTTT. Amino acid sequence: CATAPNRGRIDTQYF.

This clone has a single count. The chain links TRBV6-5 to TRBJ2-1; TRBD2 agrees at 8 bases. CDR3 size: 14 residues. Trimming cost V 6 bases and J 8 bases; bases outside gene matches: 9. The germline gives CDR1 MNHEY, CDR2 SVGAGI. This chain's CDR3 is CASRGAGVNHEQFF. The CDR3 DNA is TGTGCCAGCAGAGGAGCGGGAGTTAACCATGAGCAGTTCTTC.

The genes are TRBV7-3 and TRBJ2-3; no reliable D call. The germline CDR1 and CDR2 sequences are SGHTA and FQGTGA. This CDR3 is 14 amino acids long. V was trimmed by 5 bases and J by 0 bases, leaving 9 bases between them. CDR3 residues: CASSPQHSTDTQYF. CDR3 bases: TGTGCCAGCAGCCCACAGCATAGCACAGATACGCAGTATTTT.

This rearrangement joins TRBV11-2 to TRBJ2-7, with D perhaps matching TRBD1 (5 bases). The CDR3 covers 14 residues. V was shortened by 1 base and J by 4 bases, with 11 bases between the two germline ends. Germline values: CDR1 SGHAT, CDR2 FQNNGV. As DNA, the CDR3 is TGTGCCAGCAGCTTAGCAGGGTCATTTTACGAGCAGTACTTC. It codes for CASSLAGSFYEQYF. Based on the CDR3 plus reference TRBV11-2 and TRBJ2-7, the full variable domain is EAGVAQSPRYKIIEKRQSVAFWCNPISGHATLYWYQQILGQGPKLLIQFQNNGVVDDSQLPKDRFSAERLKGVDSTLKIQPAKLEDSAVYLCASSLAGSFYEQYFGPGTRLTVT.

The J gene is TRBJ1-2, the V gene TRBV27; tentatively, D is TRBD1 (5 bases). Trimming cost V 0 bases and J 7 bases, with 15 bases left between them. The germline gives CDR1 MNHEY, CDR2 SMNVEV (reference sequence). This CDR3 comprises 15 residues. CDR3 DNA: TGTGCCAGCAGTTTATCTTGGGAAGGGGTCGGTGGCTACACCTTC. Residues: CASSLSWEGVGGYTF.

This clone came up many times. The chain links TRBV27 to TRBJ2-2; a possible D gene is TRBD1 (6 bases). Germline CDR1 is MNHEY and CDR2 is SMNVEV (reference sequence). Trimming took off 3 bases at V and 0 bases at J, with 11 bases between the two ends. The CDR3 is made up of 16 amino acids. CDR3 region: CASSFMTGANTGELFF. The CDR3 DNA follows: TGTGCCAGCAGTTTCATGACAGGCGCGAACACCGGGGAGCTGTTTTTT.

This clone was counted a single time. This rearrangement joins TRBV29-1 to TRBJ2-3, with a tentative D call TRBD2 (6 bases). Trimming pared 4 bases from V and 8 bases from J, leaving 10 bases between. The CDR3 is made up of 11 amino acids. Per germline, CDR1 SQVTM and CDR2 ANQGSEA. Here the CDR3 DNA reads TGCAGCGTTGTGGAGGGAGGTACGCAGTATTTT. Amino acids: CSVVEGGTQYF.